One and the same sample provided the 9 T cell receptor beta chains below, sequenced in a study of T cells expressing NK-cell markers. From the 5' RACE reads, TCRdb lists one entry per CDR3 protein and no DNA. The table lists about 190,000 distinct CDR3 sequences. The sequencing input was blood T cells: a sorted CD56 or NKG2C T cell subset, CD4+ or CD8+ T cells, or bulk PBMC T cells (not recorded which). Receptors were obtained from a man aged 18-70 years in good health.

This chain links TRBV6-1 with TRBJ2-1. Germline CDR1 is MNHNS and CDR2 is SASEGT. The CDR3 spans 14 residues. The CDR3 protein is CASNQNGGINEQFF.

The gene calls are TRBV6-2 or TRBV6-3 and TRBJ2-3. This CDR3 spans 13 amino acids. Germline CDR1 is MNHEY and CDR2 is SVGEGT. The CDR3 spells CASSQGEPDTQYF.

This sequence joins TRBV7-9 and TRBJ2-1; the D gene TCRdb calls, TRBD1, cannot be checked with no DNA. The CDR3 has 15 amino acids. Germline V gene data show CDR1 as SEHNR and CDR2 as FQNEAQ (reference sequence). CDR3 protein: CASSPWTIVDNEQFF.

V and J are TRBV7-9 and TRBJ1-4. The CDR3 runs to 16 residues. The germline V gene encodes CDR1 SEHNR and CDR2 FQNEAQ (reference sequence). CDR3: CASSFLGASTNEKLFF.

V is TRBV6-2 or TRBV6-3 and J is TRBJ1-2; TCRdb selects TRBD1, and the lack of DNA leaves this call unchecked. The CDR3 length is 15 residues. Per germline, CDR1 MNHEY and CDR2 SVGEGT. Here the CDR3 reads CASSSGTGGWSGYTF.

The rearrangement links TRBV5-1 to TRBJ1-5; the TCRdb call, TRBD1, lacks DNA for checking. The CDR3 extends over 15 amino acids. In germline, CDR1 is SGHRS, CDR2 YFSETQ. CDR3 amino acids: CASSWLPGSNQPQHF.

The CDR3 here is CASSDKKWDLNTEAFF. The rearrangement uses TRBV6-1 and TRBJ1-1; absent DNA, TCRdb's TRBD1 call cannot be checked. The CDR3 covers 16 residues. Germline loops: CDR1 MNHNS, CDR2 SASEGT.

V is TRBV12-3 or TRBV12-4 and J is TRBJ1-2; TCRdb's D gene call, TRBD1, goes unchecked for lack of DNA. This CDR3 contains 18 residues. This CDR3 is CASSLAPPDRVGNYGYTF.

This chain joins TRBV9 and TRBJ2-3. CDR3 size: 15 residues. Germline V gene data show CDR1 as SGDLS and CDR2 as YYNGEE. CDR3 sequence: CASSVTGSVTDTQYF.